This T cell receptor (beta chain) was captured by sequencing in a study of shared clonotypes between healthy human individuals. The CDR3 has 16 amino acids. The V segment lost 0 bases and the J segment 4 bases; nucleotides outside the gene matches: 2. Germline loops: CDR1 MRHNA, CDR2 SNTAGT. All donors were healthy HIV-negative adults lacking recent acute infections or vaccinations. What was sequenced on ten immunoSEQ deep assay plates was unsorted PBMC DNA. TCRdb keeps only in-frame clones here, not all; method: immunoSEQ multiplex PCR. The sample has about 560,000 clones, roughly 72% seen once; the top ten hold 12%.

V and J are TRBV6-4 and TRBJ2-1, with TRBD2 identical over 11 bases. The sample comprised PBMCs. The sequence derives from a woman between 35 and 50 years old in good health. Some clones in this sample may be carry-over from other donors' samples. CDR3 loop: CASSDSTSGDYNEQFF. CDR3 nucleotides: TGTGCCAGCAGTGACTCGACTAGCGGGGATTACAATGAGCAGTTCTTC.